This T cell receptor (beta chain) was found in a study of regulatory T cells in long-lasting Graves disease. Noted time point: newly diagnosed GD, antithyroid drugs for less than 3 months. RNA extracted from PBMCs served as the sequencing template. Study-wide findings and caveats: Thyroid tissue was not studied; only peripheral blood was.

Construction of the TCR beta libraries employed iRepertoire HTBI primers in conjunction with Arm-PCR of CDR3 regions. MiXCR, run by TCRdb on the multiplex PCR reads, gives a single entry per CDR3 protein. The repertoire has roughly 400,000 distinct CDR3 sequences, 15% to 20% of them found once; the top ten carry approximately 22%. In germline, CDR1 is MDHEN, CDR2 SYDVKM. This CDR3 contains 17 residues. V was trimmed by 5 bases and J by 0 bases, leaving 19 bases between them. This clonotype was seen many times. Antigen specificity is unknown. The sample also formed part of further work on T cells in Graves' hyperthyroidism and ophthalmopathy.

Source: peripheral blood mononuclear cells (PBMCs), taken at new diagnosis, from a patient treated with antithyroid drugs. The clonotype was recovered from a woman between 18 and 29 years old with Graves disease. The chain combines TRBV28 with TRBJ1-1, with D perhaps matching TRBD1 (6 bases). CDR3 sequence (DNA): TGTGCCAGCAGTCGTGTTCAGACAGGACCTATGAACACTGAAGCTTTCTTT. It codes for CASSRVQTGPMNTEAFF. Complete variable domain (other parts from reference TRBV28 and TRBJ1-1): DVKVTQSSRYLVKRTGEKVFLECVQDMDHENMFWYRQDPGLGLRLIYFSYDVKMKEKGDIPEGYSVSREKKERFSLILESASTNQTSMYLCASSRVQTGPMNTEAFFGQGTRLTVV.